The 19 T cell receptor beta chains presented below share a single source sample, sequenced in a study of shared T cell receptors in the human thymus. The table came from immunoSEQ multiplex PCR; TCRdb's copy has only in-frame clones and leaves some out. The sample yields 550,000 to 800,000 clones, 70% to 90% seen once. The same data also went into a second study, on human thymus T cells.

Sequenced input: thymocytes. The receptors derive from a girl less than two years old with a congenital heart defect.

The chain uses TRBV6-4 and TRBJ2-1, with 10 bases that match TRBD2. CDR3 length: 19 residues. V shed 0 bases and J 0 bases; nucleotides not matched to a gene: 8. Per the germline V gene, CDR1 is MRHNA and CDR2 is SNTAGT. For the CDR3, the DNA is TGTGCCAGCAGTGACTCGAAGGGTAGCGGGGGGACCTCCTACAATGAGCAGTTCTTC. It translates to CASSDSKGSGGTSYNEQFF.

In DNA, the CDR3 is TGTGCTAGTGGTTTGGATAGGGGGCAGCAGTACTTC. This translates into CASGLDRGQQYF. V usage is TRBV12-5 and J usage is TRBJ2-7, with 7 bases that match TRBD1. Germline V gene lookup returns CDR1 LGHNT and CDR2 FRNRAP. Trimming removed 1 base from V and 8 bases from J; junction bases left unmatched: 2. The CDR3 totals 12 residues. Combining the CDR3 with reference TRBV12-5 and TRBJ2-7 gives the whole variable domain DARVTQTPRHKVTEMGQEVTMRCQPILGHNTVFWYRQTMMQGLELLAYFRNRAPLDDSGMPKDRFSAEMPDATLATLKIQPSEPRDSAVYFCASGLDRGQQYFGPGTRLTVT.

This chain connects TRBV10-3 to TRBJ1-1; D is perhaps TRBD1 (6 bases). The V and J ends lost 4 bases and 3 bases respectively, with 18 bases between them. Germline CDR1 is ENHRY and CDR2 is SYGVKD. This CDR3 has 16 amino acids. In DNA, the CDR3 is TGTGCCATCAGTGCCTCGATACAGGGCAGGTACACTGAAGCTTTCTTT. Amino acids: CAISASIQGRYTEAFF.

The chain uses TRBV5-5 and TRBJ2-1; D is uncertain. From germline, CDR1 is SGHKS and CDR2 YYEKEE (reference sequence). This CDR3 is built from 16 residues. V lost 3 bases to trimming and J lost 3 bases, with 16 bases between them. This CDR3 is CASSSFPGRLYNEQFF. The CDR3, as DNA: TGTGCCAGCAGCTCATTTCCAGGAAGGCTCTACAATGAGCAGTTCTTC.

The rearrangement joins TRBV7-9 to TRBJ2-2; maybe TRBD2 (5 bases). V lost 4 bases and J 3 bases, leaving 12 bases between the germline ends. The CDR3 is 15 amino acids. Germline loops: CDR1 SEHNR, CDR2 FQNEAQ (reference sequence). CDR3 sequence reads: CASSSQPRDTGELFF. The CDR3 coding sequence is TGTGCCAGCAGCTCTCAGCCGCGGGACACCGGGGAGCTGTTTTTT.

The chain recombines TRBV18 with TRBJ2-2; the D is unclear. The CDR3 is 20 amino acids. V lost 3 bases, J lost 4 bases, and 27 bases lay in between. Per the germline V gene, CDR1 is KGHSH and CDR2 is LQKENI. The CDR3 DNA reads TGTGCCAGCTCACCTCAGCTCTCTCGGTACAGTGAGCCAGGCACCGGGGAGCTGTTTTTT. Its protein product is CASSPQLSRYSEPGTGELFF.

The V call is TRBV6-5, the J call TRBJ2-1; TRBD2 matches at 8 bases. The CDR3 has 15 amino acids. Looked up from germline, CDR1 is MNHEY and CDR2 is SVGAGI. J gave up 9 bases and V 5 bases, and 12 bases lay outside the gene matches. Here the CDR3 reads CASSHDSGGRCEQFF. CDR3 in DNA: TGTGCCAGCAGTCACGATTCGGGGGGGCGCTGTGAGCAGTTCTTC.

The V and J genes are TRBV19 and TRBJ2-7, with 11 positions matching TRBD1. V lost 4 bases and J lost 6; bases outside the gene matches: 11. Germline V lookup: CDR1 LNHDA, CDR2 SQIVND (reference sequence). The CDR3 loop spans 16 amino acids. CDR3 amino acids: CASSTTLGQGASEQYF. CDR3 DNA: TGTGCCAGTAGTACTACTCTTGGACAGGGGGCGAGCGAGCAGTACTTC.

The chain links TRBV27 to TRBJ1-4, with 7 bases aligning to TRBD1. The V segment lost 5 bases and the J segment 5 bases; nucleotides outside the gene matches: 8. The CDR3 runs to 15 residues. Per germline, CDR1 MNHEY and CDR2 SMNVEV (reference sequence). The CDR3, as DNA: TGTGCCAGCAGTCGGGAGACAGGGTCAAATGAAAAACTGTTTTTT. It translates to CASSRETGSNEKLFF.

The CDR3 DNA follows: TGTGCCAGCAGCTTGAGACAGGGTTACAATAAACTGTTTTTT. Encoded protein: CASSLRQGYNKLFF. This rearrangement joins TRBV5-6 to TRBJ1-4, with 7 nucleotides matching TRBD1. The CDR3 sequence is 14 residues long. The germline V gene encodes CDR1 SGHDT and CDR2 YYEEEE. The junction had 8 bases not matched to a gene; V was cut back by 1 base and J by 11 bases.

The chain is built from TRBV5-1 and TRBJ2-3; D is possibly TRBD1 (5 bases). This CDR3 has 14 amino acids. Trimming left V 2 bases short and J 6 bases short, with 13 bases between. Germline V gene data show CDR1 as SGHRS and CDR2 as YFSETQ. CDR3 nucleotide sequence: TGCGCCAGCAGCTTCAGGGCGCTGGGGGATACGCAGTATTTT. Translated, it gives CASSFRALGDTQYF.

Comment on this clone: Compared with germline, one end of the junction differs, possibly owing to a read error. The gene calls are TRBV5-1 and TRBJ2-1, with D possibly TRBD2 on 7 matching bases. CDR3 length: 13 amino acids. Germline CDR1 is SGHRS and CDR2 is YFSETQ. The CDR3 region is CASSYRDYDEQFF. The CDR3 DNA follows: TGCGCCAGCAGCTACAGGGACTACGATGAGCAGTTCTTC.

The chain recombines TRBV4-1 with TRBJ1-2, with 9 bases matching TRBD1. With 0 bases clipped from V and 4 bases from J, the junction kept 12 bases outside the gene matches. CDR3 length equals 18 residues. Germline loops: CDR1 MGHRA, CDR2 YSYEKL. This CDR3 is CASSQDRDRGSLGYGYTF. In nucleotides, the CDR3 is TGCGCCAGCAGCCAAGATCGTGACAGGGGGTCGCTAGGCTATGGCTACACCTTC.

The genes are TRBV10-2 and TRBJ2-3, with D possibly matching TRBD2 (6 bases). CDR1 and CDR2 from the germline V gene are WSHSY and SAAADI. The CDR3 is 18 residues long. The V gene lost 8 bases and the J gene lost 0 bases, with 24 bases spanning the gap. The CDR3 DNA follows: TGCGCCAGCCGCGAAGGGACTGGACTCAATGATAGCACAGATACGCAGTATTTT. Protein: CASREGTGLNDSTDTQYF.

The chain links TRBV27 to TRBJ2-4, with 10 bases aligning to TRBD1. V lost 4 bases, J lost 6 bases, and 15 bases stayed unmatched. The CDR3 totals 18 residues. The germline V gene has CDR1 MNHEY and CDR2 SMNVEV (reference sequence). The CDR3 DNA reads as TGTGCCAGCAGTTCCGTTACTGCGACAGGGGGCAAGCCAAACATTCAGTACTTC. Translation: CASSSVTATGGKPNIQYF.

This clone was seen a single time. The chain joins TRBV5-1 to TRBJ2-7; a weak D match, TRBD2 (7 bases). The CDR3 contains 16 residues. CDR1 and CDR2 (germline): SGHRS, YFSETQ. Trimming removed 8 bases at V and 0 bases at J, with 21 bases between. The CDR3 region is CASRGGAPKGSYEQYF. CDR3 nucleotide sequence: TGCGCCAGTAGAGGGGGGGCCCCTAAGGGCTCCTACGAGCAGTACTTC. Variable domain in full (rest from reference TRBV5-1 and TRBJ2-7): KAGVTQTPRYLIKTRGQQVTLSCSPISGHRSVSWYQQTPGQGLQFLFEYFSETQRNKGNFPGRFSGRQFSNSRSEMNVSTLELGDSALYLCASRGGAPKGSYEQYFGPGTRLTVT.

This chain connects TRBV7-9 to TRBJ2-7; maybe TRBD2 (5 bases). This CDR3 contains 15 residues. The germline gives CDR1 SEHNR, CDR2 FQNEAQ (reference sequence). Trimming shortened V by 5 bases and J by 9 bases, and 23 bases separated the two germline ends. The CDR3 DNA is TGTGCCAGCAGCCCTAGAAGGGCCAACAAAAGCGGGCAGTACTTC. Protein: CASSPRRANKSGQYF.

The chain employs TRBV18 and TRBJ2-2; 8 bases match TRBD1. Looked up from germline, CDR1 is KGHSH and CDR2 is LQKENI. The CDR3 extends over 15 amino acids. Germline trimming cut 5 bases from V and 4 bases from J; bases unmatched to any gene: 6. The CDR3 sequence is CASSSRQGPTGELFF. Here the CDR3 DNA reads TGTGCCAGCTCATCAAGACAGGGGCCCACCGGGGAGCTGTTTTTT.

The chain has TRBV28 and TRBJ1-2; D not resolved. The CDR3 is 14 residues long. Germline lookup yields CDR1 MDHEN and CDR2 SYDVKM. The V gene lost 1 base and the J gene lost 5 bases, with 11 bases spanning the gap. The CDR3 sequence is CASSLLGRNYGYTF. In DNA form, the CDR3 reads TGTGCCAGCAGTTTATTAGGCAGGAATTATGGCTACACCTTC.